This entry lists 22 T cell receptor beta chains sequenced from one sample in a study of cytomegalovirus exposure and HLA in healthy donors. The PCR contained 60 Vbeta and 13 Jbeta primers. Libraries were prepared by immunoSEQ multiplex PCR; TCRdb keeps only in-frame clonotypes and omits some of them. This sample has roughly 120,000 clones; about 80% occur once, and the top ten carry just under 3%. Sample: PBMCs. The receptors were sampled from a woman under 30 in good health and CMV-seropositive.

The gene calls are TRBV30 and TRBJ1-2; TRBD1 matches 10 bases. The CDR3 runs 15 residues. J lost 7 bases, V lost 4 bases, and 12 bases had no gene match. The V gene's germline CDR1 is GTSNPN and CDR2 SVGIG (reference sequence). The CDR3 DNA reads as TGTGCCTGGACCAGGAGGGGGGACAGGGGATCTGGCTACACCTTC. Translation gives CAWTRRGDRGSGYTF.

The sample holds a few counts of this clone. The chain links TRBV6-5 to TRBJ1-5; 10 bases are a match to TRBD1. V shed 6 bases and J 5 bases; nucleotides not matched to a gene: 4. Germline V lookup: CDR1 MNHEY, CDR2 SVGAGI. The CDR3 runs to 14 residues. The CDR3 nucleotides read TGTGCCAGCAGCCGTGACAGGGGGCATCAGCCCCAGCATTTT. Translating gives CASSRDRGHQPQHF.

The chain uses TRBV27 and TRBJ2-6; 7 nucleotides line up with TRBD1. This CDR3 is built from 16 residues. Germline assignment: CDR1 MNHEY and CDR2 SMNVEV (reference sequence). Trimming at V came to 5 bases and at J to 2 bases, leaving 6 bases not matched to a gene. The CDR3, as DNA: TGTGCCAGCAGTCCACAGGGGCTAACTGGGGCCAACGTCCTGACTTTC. Amino acids: CASSPQGLTGANVLTF.

The CDR3 loop is CASAAGGRTYEQYF. In DNA, the CDR3 is TGCGCCAGTGCCGCTGGAGGGAGGACCTACGAGCAGTACTTC. The chain recombines TRBV10-2 with TRBJ2-7; D is perhaps TRBD2 (6 bases). Germline V lookup: CDR1 WSHSY, CDR2 SAAADI. This CDR3 has 14 residues. The V end was cut by 9 bases, the J end by 2 bases, with 17 bases between.

V gene TRBV28 combines with J gene TRBJ2-7; 9 nucleotides match TRBD1. The CDR3 consists of 14 residues. V shed 4 bases and J 4 bases; nucleotides not matched to a gene: 5. CDR1 and CDR2 (germline): MDHEN, SYDVKM. The DNA for the CDR3 is TGTGCCAGCAGTTGGGGACAGGGTTGGTACGAGCAGTACTTC. It encodes CASSWGQGWYEQYF.

The J gene is TRBJ1-2, the V gene TRBV30; D gene uncertain. CDR3 length equals 12 residues. Germline CDR1 GTSNPN, CDR2 SVGIG (reference sequence). The V end was cut by 0 bases, the J end by 9 bases, with 11 bases between. The CDR3 DNA is TGTGCCTGGAGTGTTGAGCGCCTAAGCTACACCTTC. It encodes CAWSVERLSYTF.

The chain is built from TRBV11-2 and TRBJ2-5; maybe TRBD2 (6 bases). The CDR3 covers 13 residues. Germline loops: CDR1 SGHAT, CDR2 FQNNGV. V lost 0 bases and J 5 bases, leaving 7 bases between the germline ends. The chain's CDR3 is CASSLEEGETQYF. As DNA, the CDR3 is TGTGCCAGCAGCTTAGAGGAGGGGGAGACCCAGTACTTC.

The V call is TRBV7-8, the J call TRBJ2-5; TRBD1 matches 7 bases. The CDR3 runs 15 residues. Unmatched junction bases numbered 7, after V lost 2 bases and J lost 4 bases. Germline V lookup: CDR1 SGHVS, CDR2 FQNEAQ. CDR3 residues: CASSLSRTGRETQYF. CDR3 nucleotides: TGTGCCAGCAGCTTATCCAGGACAGGCCGAGAGACCCAGTACTTC.

In the case of this clone: At one end the junction does not follow the germline gene, possibly because of a read error. The V call is TRBV7-7, the J call TRBJ2-5; D is perhaps TRBD2 (6 bases). Germline CDR1 SSHAT, CDR2 FNYEAQ (reference sequence). The CDR3 has 15 residues. The CDR3 DNA follows: TGTGCTAGCAGCCTGCAGAGAGGGGAGGCGGAGACCCAGTACTTC. The encoded protein is CASSLQRGEAETQYF. Complete variable domain (other parts from reference TRBV7-7 and TRBJ2-5): GAGVSQSPRYKVTKRGQDVTLRCDPISSHATLYWYQQALGQGPEFLTYFNYEAQPDKSGLPSDRFSAERPEGSISTLTIQRTEQRDSAMYRCASSLQRGEAETQYFGPGTRLLVL.

The chain carries TRBV4-1 and TRBJ1-1; possible D gene TRBD1, 5 bases. This CDR3 spans 13 amino acids. The V gene lost 4 bases and the J gene lost 5 bases, with 11 bases spanning the gap. Germline V gene sequence: CDR1 MGHRA, CDR2 YSYEKL. This CDR3 reads CASSPGGRTEAFF. The CDR3 DNA reads TGCGCCAGCAGCCCGGGGGGGAGGACTGAAGCTTTCTTT.

The rearrangement links TRBV7-6 to TRBJ2-6; D possibly corresponds to TRBD2 (5 bases). The V and J ends lost 5 bases and 2 bases respectively, with 13 bases between them. Germline CDR1 reads SGHVS; CDR2 reads FNYEAQ. The CDR3 totals 16 residues. DNA of the CDR3: TGTGCCAGCAGCCGACGACGGGGAACTGGGGCCAACGTCCTGACTTTC. Its protein product is CASSRRRGTGANVLTF.

The rearrangement links TRBV5-1 to TRBJ2-3; TRBD2 matches 8 bases. Trimming took 2 bases from V and 7 from J; bases not matched to a gene: 9. CDR3 size: 15 residues. The V gene's germline CDR1 is SGHRS and CDR2 YFSETQ. The chain's CDR3 is CASSFKRELRNTQYF. CDR3 bases: TGCGCCAGCAGCTTTAAGCGGGAGTTGAGAAATACGCAGTATTTT. Supplemented by reference TRBV5-1 and TRBJ2-3, the full variable domain reads KAGVTQTPRYLIKTRGQQVTLSCSPISGHRSVSWYQQTPGQGLQFLFEYFSETQRNKGNFPGRFSGRQFSNSRSEMNVSTLELGDSALYLCASSFKRELRNTQYFGPGTRLTVL.

The chain recombines TRBV13 with TRBJ2-7; no reliable D call. The CDR3 runs 11 residues. CDR1 is PRHDT, CDR2 FYEKMQ, per germline (reference sequence). V was clipped by 5 bases and J by 2 bases, with 4 bases between them. The CDR3 coding sequence is TGTGCCAGCAGCGGGCCCTACGAGCAGTACTTC. Translating it yields CASSGPYEQYF. The full variable domain, completed using reference TRBV13 and TRBJ2-7, is AAGVIQSPRHLIKEKRETATLKCYPIPRHDTVYWYQQGPGQDPQFLISFYEKMQSDKGSIPDRFSAQQFSDYHSELNMSSLELGDSALYFCASSGPYEQYFGPGTRLTVT.

The genes are TRBV10-1 and TRBJ2-7, with D tentatively TRBD1 (5 bases). Per germline, CDR1 WNHNN and CDR2 SYGVQD (reference sequence). The CDR3 extends over 15 amino acids. The V and J ends lost 2 bases and 1 base respectively, with 12 bases between them. The CDR3: CASSETLTDSYEQYF. In DNA form, the CDR3 reads TGCGCCAGCAGTGAGACCCTGACAGATTCCTACGAGCAGTACTTC.

The CDR3 protein is CASSVTSGSGANVLTF. CDR3 nucleotides: TGTGCCAGCAGCGTGACTAGCGGATCTGGGGCCAACGTCCTGACTTTC. The chain combines TRBV9 with TRBJ2-6, with TRBD2 matching over 9 bases. The CDR3 extends over 16 amino acids. The V gene's germline CDR1 is SGDLS and CDR2 YYNGEE. The junction had 1 base not matched to a gene; V was cut back by 2 bases and J by 1 base.

This clone has a handful of counts. J is TRBJ1-1 and V is TRBV6-5; 9 nucleotides match TRBD1. The trim removed 6 bases at V and 6 bases at J, leaving 8 bases unmatched. This CDR3 spans 14 amino acids. The germline CDR1 and CDR2 sequences are MNHEY and SVGAGI. CDR3 residues: CASRPGQGGPEAFF. As DNA, the CDR3 is TGTGCCAGCAGACCGGGACAGGGAGGCCCTGAAGCTTTCTTT.

The J gene is TRBJ2-2, the V gene TRBV25-1; TRBD1 agrees at 11 bases. CDR3 size: 17 residues. The junction had 3 bases not matched to a gene; V was cut back by 2 bases and J by 1 base. CDR1 and CDR2 (germline): MGHDK, SYGVNS. The CDR3 sequence: CASSERDRGWNTGELFF. The CDR3 nucleotides are TGTGCCAGCAGTGAAAGGGACAGGGGGTGGAACACCGGGGAGCTGTTTTTT. Together with reference TRBV25-1 and TRBJ2-2, the CDR3 gives the full variable domain: EADIYQTPRYLVIGTGKKITLECSQTMGHDKMYWYQQDPGMELHLIHYSYGVNSTEKGDLSSESTVSRIRTEHFPLTLESARPSHTSQYLCASSERDRGWNTGELFFGEGSRLTVL.

CDR3 sequence reads: CASSPTGGTYEQYF. The DNA of the CDR3 is TGCGCCAGCAGCCCCACGGGCGGGACCTACGAGCAGTACTTC. The V call is TRBV5-1, the J call TRBJ2-7; D may be TRBD2 (6 bases). The CDR3 runs to 14 residues. From germline, CDR1 is SGHRS and CDR2 YFSETQ. The V end lost 4 bases, the J end lost 2 bases, and 13 bases lay between the germline ends.

V and J are TRBV7-9 and TRBJ1-6; D unclear. This CDR3 region has 13 residues. V was clipped by 3 bases and J by 6 bases, with 6 bases between them. Germline CDR1 reads SEHNR; CDR2 reads FQNEAQ (reference sequence). The CDR3 bases are TGTGCCAGCAGCTTCAGGCCTAATTCACCCCTCCACTTT. Protein product: CASSFRPNSPLHF. Together with reference TRBV7-9 and TRBJ1-6, the CDR3 gives the full variable domain: DTGVSQNPRHKITKRGQNVTFRCDPISEHNRLYWYRQTLGQGPEFLTYFQNEAQLEKSRLLSDRFSAERPKGSFSTLEIQRTEQGDSAMYLCASSFRPNSPLHFGNGTRLTVT.

The chain employs TRBV6-5 and TRBJ1-5, with 8 bases fitting TRBD1. The CDR3 sequence is 14 residues long. Germline V lookup: CDR1 MNHEY, CDR2 SVGAGI. The ends lost 6 bases at V and 6 bases at J; junction bases unmatched: 7. The CDR3 region has the DNA TGTGCCAGCAGGAAGAGACAGGGGATTCAGCCCCAGCATTTT. As protein: CASRKRQGIQPQHF.

This chain uses TRBV19 with TRBJ2-3; maybe TRBD2 (5 bases). CDR3 length: 15 residues. In germline, CDR1 is LNHDA, CDR2 SQIVND (reference sequence). The germline V and J ends were trimmed by 5 bases and 6 bases, with 18 bases remaining between them. CDR3: CASSQADGSSDTQYF. CDR3 bases: TGTGCCAGTAGTCAAGCGGACGGTTCGTCGGATACGCAGTATTTT.

This clone was counted only a few times. V and J are TRBV6-5 and TRBJ2-3, with TRBD1 matching 8 bases. Germline loops: CDR1 MNHEY, CDR2 SVGAGI. The ends lost 6 bases at V and 0 bases at J; junction bases unmatched: 5. The CDR3 is 15 residues long. The CDR3 DNA is TGTGCCAGCAGGACGGGACAGGCTAGCACAGATACGCAGTATTTT. This gives the protein CASRTGQASTDTQYF.